This TCR beta chain was identified in a study of blood T cell dynamics during melanoma immunotherapy (dated by TCRdb to 2019 to 2021). Turning to the overall study: Patients with metastatic melanoma were treated with first-line pembrolizumab or nivolumab plus ipilimumab as standard of care in the United Kingdom. To find early correlates of response, the study profiled the peripheral T cell receptor repertoires of patients with metastatic melanoma both before and after one cycle of checkpoint inhibitor therapy. A training cohort was formed from consecutive patients, and a further independent group of patients from the same centre was pooled into an external validation set.

Broader findings and caveats from the paper: Whether the T cell clones behind the repertoire changes were melanoma-specific or instead reflected general immune activation was something the study could not determine. Patients who later achieved disease control showed a bifurcated PBMC repertoire reorganization at W3, with increased clonality or increased diversity, unlike progressors. The relatively small sample size was acknowledged as something that could potentially limit how far the results can be generalized.

The time point label, read with the paper, signifies: week 3, after first cycle of checkpoint inhibitor. Blood was sampled before treatment (T0) and at week 3 (W3), after the first cycle of checkpoint blockade. Except for a couple of patients with rapid clinical progression, response was assessed 12 weeks after the first infusion by RECIST 1.1; disease control meant complete response, partial response or stable disease. Patients were not eligible if they had prior systemic cancer treatment, concomitant immunosuppressant therapy or synchronous other active malignancies. Both bulk PBMC and plasma cell-free DNA were sequenced for TCR beta so that circulating cells and T cell turnover could be tracked. PBMC were isolated from blood with Lymphoprep and SepMate tubes, followed by red cell lysis. QIAamp DNA Blood Mini kits were used to extract DNA from PBMC and from sorted T cell subsets. V is cut by 4 bases and J by 6 bases, and the space between the germline ends is 19 bases. CDR1 SGDLS and CDR2 YYNGEE were looked up in the germline V gene. Measured from the cysteine to the phenylalanine, the CDR3 is 15 residues long. This entry keeps only the CDR3 DNA: 45 bases, framed from base 1.

As for this clone: This receptor's antigen is unknown. The sample holds no much larger clone one base away, and base qualities are not on file.

Every bulk PBMC sample was loaded with the same fixed amount of roughly 360 ng of DNA. The immunoSEQ TCRb Assay kit was used according to manufacturer instructions to amplify TCR beta CDR3 sequences from genomic DNA. The KAPA Library Quantification Kit for Illumina platforms was used to quantify the pooled libraries by qPCR. Pooled libraries were sequenced on an Illumina NextSeq 500, clustered at 0.6-1.1 pM. Per the authors' processing: The TCR data were analyzed using immunoSEQ ANALYZER and the R LymphoSeq package. A rearrangement efficiency score was calculated as productive divided by the sum of productive and non-productive CDR3 sequences. Clonality was assessed using the Gini coefficient and diversity using the Renyi index at alpha=1, with pairwise comparisons between timepoints within each patient. Clonal relatedness used an edit distance of 3, and repertoire similarity used the Bhattacharyya coefficient, both computed in LymphoSeq. To classify response, a linear discriminant analysis based on week-3 changes in clonality and diversity was built using the R MASS and caret packages. The table comes from immuneACCESS by way of TCRdb, which keeps in-frame sequences with V and J called. Part of the clones is missing from these tables; in studies checked, under half for an unresolved V gene and the rest for unknown reasons. V, J and clone size are those of that table, while D and trimming were read from the DNA. Present in this sample are around 11,000 clones, approximately 89% of which were seen just once. The leading ten clones occupy about 25% of the sample.

The sequence is built from TRBV9 and TRBJ1-1, with the D segment identity uncertain. The material was blood, obtained from a patient treated with checkpoint blockade. The sequence came from a human donor with melanoma. Read as DNA, the sequence is TGTGCCAGCAGCCCCAGACCGGGTTGGGTCCCTGAAGCTTTCTTT. Translated, it reads CASSPRPGWVPEAFF.